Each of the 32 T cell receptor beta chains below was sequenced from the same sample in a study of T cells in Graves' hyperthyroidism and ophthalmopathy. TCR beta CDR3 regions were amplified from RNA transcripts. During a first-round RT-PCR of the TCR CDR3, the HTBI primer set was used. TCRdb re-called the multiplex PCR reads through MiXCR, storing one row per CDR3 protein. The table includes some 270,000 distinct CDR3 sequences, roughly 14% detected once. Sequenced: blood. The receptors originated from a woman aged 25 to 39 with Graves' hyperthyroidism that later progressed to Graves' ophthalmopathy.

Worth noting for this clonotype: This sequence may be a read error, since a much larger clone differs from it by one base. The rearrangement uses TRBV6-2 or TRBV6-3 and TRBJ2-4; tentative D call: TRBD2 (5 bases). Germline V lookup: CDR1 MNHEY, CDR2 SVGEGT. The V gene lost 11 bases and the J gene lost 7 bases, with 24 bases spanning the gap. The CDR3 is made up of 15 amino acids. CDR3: CAGGSVRSGANIQYF. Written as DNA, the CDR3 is TGTGCCGGCGGGTCGGTCCGGTCAGGAGCGAACATTCAGTACTTC.

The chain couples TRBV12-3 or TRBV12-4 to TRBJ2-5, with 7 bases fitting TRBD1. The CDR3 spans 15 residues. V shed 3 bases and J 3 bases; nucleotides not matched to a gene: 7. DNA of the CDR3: TGTGCCAGCAGTTTTGCCGGACAGGAGAAAGAGACCCAGTACTTC. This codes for CASSFAGQEKETQYF.

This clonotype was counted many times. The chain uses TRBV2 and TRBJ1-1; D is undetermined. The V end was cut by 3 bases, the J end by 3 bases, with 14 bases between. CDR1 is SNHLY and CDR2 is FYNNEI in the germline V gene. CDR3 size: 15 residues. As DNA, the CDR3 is TGTGCCAGCAGTGACTCCTATCCACGGGACACTGAAGCTTTCTTT. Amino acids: CASSDSYPRDTEAFF.

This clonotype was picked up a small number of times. The CDR3 spells CATSRRGGDTQYF. CDR3 in DNA: TGTGCCACCAGCAGGAGGGGGGGGGATACGCAGTATTTT. V gene TRBV15 combines with J gene TRBJ2-3; D possibly corresponds to TRBD2 (7 bases). Trimming removed 3 bases at V and 6 bases at J, with 10 bases between. Germline CDR1 and CDR2: LNHNV and YYDKDF (reference sequence). The CDR3 totals 13 residues.

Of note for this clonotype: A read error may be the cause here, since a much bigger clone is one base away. This CDR3 reads CACRAGNEKLFF. The CDR3 nucleotides are TGTGCCTGCAGGGCAGGGAATGAAAAACTGTTTTTT. The V and J genes are TRBV28 and TRBJ1-4; a possible D gene is TRBD1 (5 bases). Germline loops: CDR1 MDHEN, CDR2 SYDVKM. CDR3 length: 12 amino acids.

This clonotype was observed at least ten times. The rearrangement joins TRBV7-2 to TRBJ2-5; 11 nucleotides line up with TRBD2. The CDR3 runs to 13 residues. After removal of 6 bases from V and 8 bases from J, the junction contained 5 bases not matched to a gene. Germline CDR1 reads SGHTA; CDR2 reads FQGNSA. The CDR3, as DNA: TGTGCCAGCAGTTTCGGACTAGCGGGCACCCAGTACTTC. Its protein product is CASSFGLAGTQYF.

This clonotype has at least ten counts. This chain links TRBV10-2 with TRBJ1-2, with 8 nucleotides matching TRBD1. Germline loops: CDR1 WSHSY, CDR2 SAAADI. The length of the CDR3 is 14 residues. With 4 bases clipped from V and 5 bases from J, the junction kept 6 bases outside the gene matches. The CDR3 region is CASSVAGGAYGYTF. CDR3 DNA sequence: TGCGCCAGCAGTGTTGCAGGGGGCGCTTATGGCTACACCTTC.

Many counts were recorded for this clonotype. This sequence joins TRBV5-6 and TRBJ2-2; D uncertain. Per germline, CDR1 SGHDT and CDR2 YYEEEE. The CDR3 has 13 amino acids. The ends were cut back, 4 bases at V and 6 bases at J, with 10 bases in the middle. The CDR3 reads CASSRRSSGELFF. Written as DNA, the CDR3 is TGTGCCAGCAGCAGGCGGAGTTCCGGGGAGCTGTTTTTT. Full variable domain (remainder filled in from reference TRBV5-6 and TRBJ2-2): DAGVTQSPTHLIKTRGQQVTLRCSPKSGHDTVSWYQQALGQGPQFIFQYYEEEERQRGNFPDRFSGHQFPNYSSELNVNALLLGDSALYLCASSRRSSGELFFGEGSRLTVL.

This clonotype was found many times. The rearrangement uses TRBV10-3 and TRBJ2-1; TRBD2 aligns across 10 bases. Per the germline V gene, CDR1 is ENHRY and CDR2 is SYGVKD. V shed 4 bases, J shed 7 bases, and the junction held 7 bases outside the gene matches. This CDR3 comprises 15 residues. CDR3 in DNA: TGTGCCATCAGTGTTGTAGCGGGAGGAGGGAATGAGCAGTTCTTC. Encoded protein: CAISVVAGGGNEQFF.

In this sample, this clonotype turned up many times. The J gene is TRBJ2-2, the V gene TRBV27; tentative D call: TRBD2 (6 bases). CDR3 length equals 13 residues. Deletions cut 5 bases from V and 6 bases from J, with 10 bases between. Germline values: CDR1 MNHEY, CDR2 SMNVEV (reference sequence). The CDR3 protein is CASSPGGAGELFF. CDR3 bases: TGTGCCAGCAGTCCCGGGGGAGCCGGGGAGCTGTTTTTT.

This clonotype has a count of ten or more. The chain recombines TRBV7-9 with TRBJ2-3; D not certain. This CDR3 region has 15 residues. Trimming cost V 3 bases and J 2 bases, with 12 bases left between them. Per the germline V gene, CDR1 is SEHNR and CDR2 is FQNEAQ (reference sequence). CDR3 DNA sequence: TGTGCCAGCAGCTTCGGCCTAGTGAACACAGATACGCAGTATTTT. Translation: CASSFGLVNTDTQYF.

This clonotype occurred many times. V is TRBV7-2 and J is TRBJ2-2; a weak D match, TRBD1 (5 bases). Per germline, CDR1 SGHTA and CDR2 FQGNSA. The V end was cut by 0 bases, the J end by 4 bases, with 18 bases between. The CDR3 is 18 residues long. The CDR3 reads CASSLASPGRRSTGELFF. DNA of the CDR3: TGTGCCAGCAGCTTAGCTTCGCCAGGGCGTCGATCCACCGGGGAGCTGTTTTTT.

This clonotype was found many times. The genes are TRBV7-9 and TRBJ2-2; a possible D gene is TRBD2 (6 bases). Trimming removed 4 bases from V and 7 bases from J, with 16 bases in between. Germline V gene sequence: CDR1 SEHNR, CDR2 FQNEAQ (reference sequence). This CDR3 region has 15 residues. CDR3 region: CASSSGSGFGGELFF. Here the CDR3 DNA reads TGTGCCAGCAGCTCGGGAAGCGGGTTTGGCGGGGAGCTGTTTTTT.

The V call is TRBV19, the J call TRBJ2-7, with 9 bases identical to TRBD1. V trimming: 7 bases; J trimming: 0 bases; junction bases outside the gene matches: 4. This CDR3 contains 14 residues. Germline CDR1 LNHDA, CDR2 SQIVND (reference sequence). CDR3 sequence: CASKTGGSSYEQYF. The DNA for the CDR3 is TGTGCCAGTAAGACAGGGGGGAGCTCCTACGAGCAGTACTTC.

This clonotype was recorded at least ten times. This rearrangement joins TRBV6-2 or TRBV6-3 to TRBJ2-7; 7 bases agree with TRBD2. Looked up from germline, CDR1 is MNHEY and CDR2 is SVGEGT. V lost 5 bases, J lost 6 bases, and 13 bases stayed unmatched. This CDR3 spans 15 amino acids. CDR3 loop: CASSQGLGVFREQYF. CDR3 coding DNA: TGTGCCAGCAGTCAAGGACTAGGAGTCTTTCGCGAGCAGTACTTC.

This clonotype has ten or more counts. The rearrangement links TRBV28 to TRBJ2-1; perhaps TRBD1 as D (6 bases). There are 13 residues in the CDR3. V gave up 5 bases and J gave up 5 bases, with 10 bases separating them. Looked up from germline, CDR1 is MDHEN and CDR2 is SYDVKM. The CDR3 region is CASSNGQNNEQFF. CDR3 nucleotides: TGTGCCAGCAGTAATGGACAGAACAATGAGCAGTTCTTC.

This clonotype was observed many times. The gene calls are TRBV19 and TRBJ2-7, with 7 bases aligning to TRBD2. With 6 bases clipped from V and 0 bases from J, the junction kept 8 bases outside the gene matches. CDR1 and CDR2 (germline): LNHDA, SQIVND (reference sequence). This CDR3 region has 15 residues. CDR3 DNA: TGTGCCAGTAGCCGGAGCGGGGCCTCCTCCTACGAGCAGTACTTC. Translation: CASSRSGASSYEQYF.

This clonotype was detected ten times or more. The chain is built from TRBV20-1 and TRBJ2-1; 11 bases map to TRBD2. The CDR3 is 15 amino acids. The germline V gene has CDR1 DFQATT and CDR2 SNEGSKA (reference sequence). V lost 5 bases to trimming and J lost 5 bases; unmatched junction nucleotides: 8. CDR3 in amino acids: CSALAGTSGHNEQFF. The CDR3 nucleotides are TGCAGTGCTCTTGCTGGGACTAGCGGTCACAATGAGCAGTTCTTC.

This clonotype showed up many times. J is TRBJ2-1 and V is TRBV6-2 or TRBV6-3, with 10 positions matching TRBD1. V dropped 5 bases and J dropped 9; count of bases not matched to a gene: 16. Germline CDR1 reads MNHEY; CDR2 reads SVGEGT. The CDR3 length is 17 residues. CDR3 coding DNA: TGTGCCAGCAGTAAGCATTCCGGGACAGGGGTTATGAGTGAGCAGTTCTTC. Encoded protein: CASSKHSGTGVMSEQFF.

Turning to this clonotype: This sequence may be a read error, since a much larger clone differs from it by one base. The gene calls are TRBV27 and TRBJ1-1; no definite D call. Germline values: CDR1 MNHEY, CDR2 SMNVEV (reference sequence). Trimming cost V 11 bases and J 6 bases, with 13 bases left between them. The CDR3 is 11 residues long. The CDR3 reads CAPPRQPEAFF. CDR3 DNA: TGTGCCCCTCCTAGGCAGCCTGAAGCTTTCTTT.

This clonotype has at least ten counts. The DNA for the CDR3 is TGTGCCACCAGTGAATGGCAGGCCCCAGATACGCAGTATTTT. Protein sequence: CATSEWQAPDTQYF. This chain links TRBV24-1 with TRBJ2-3, with D uncertain. The V end lost 4 bases, the J end lost 4 bases, and 11 bases lay between the germline ends. Germline values: CDR1 KGHDR, CDR2 SFDVKD. The CDR3 extends over 14 amino acids.

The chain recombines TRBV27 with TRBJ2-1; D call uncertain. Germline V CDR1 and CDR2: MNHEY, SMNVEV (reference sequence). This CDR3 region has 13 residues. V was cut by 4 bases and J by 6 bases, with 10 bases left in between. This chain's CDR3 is CASSSGPLNEQFF. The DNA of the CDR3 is TGTGCCAGCAGTTCCGGGCCCCTCAATGAGCAGTTCTTC.

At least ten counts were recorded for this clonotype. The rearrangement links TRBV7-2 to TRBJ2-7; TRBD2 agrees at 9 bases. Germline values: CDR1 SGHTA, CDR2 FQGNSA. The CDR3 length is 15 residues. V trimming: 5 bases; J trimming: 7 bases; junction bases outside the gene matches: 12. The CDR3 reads CASSPGTSSGWEQYF. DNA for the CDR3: TGTGCCAGCAGCCCCGGGACTAGCTCTGGTTGGGAGCAGTACTTC. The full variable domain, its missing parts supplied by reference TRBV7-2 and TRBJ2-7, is GAGVSQSPSNKVTEKGKDVELRCDPISGHTALYWYRQSLGQGLEFLIYFQGNSAPDKSGLPSDRFSAERTGGSVSTLTIQRTQQEDSAVYLCASSPGTSSGWEQYFGPGTRLTVT.

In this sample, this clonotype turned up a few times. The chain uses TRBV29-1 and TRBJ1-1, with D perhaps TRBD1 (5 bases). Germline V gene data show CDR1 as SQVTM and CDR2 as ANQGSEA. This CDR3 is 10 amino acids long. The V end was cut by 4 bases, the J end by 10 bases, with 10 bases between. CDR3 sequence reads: CSVVGGRAFF. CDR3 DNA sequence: TGCAGCGTTGTTGGGGGACGAGCTTTCTTT.

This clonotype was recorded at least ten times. The CDR3 region is CASSGRDTTQHF. CDR3 sequence (DNA): TGTGCCAGCAGTGGCCGGGACACCACGCAGCATTTT. The gene calls are TRBV2 and TRBJ1-5, with a tentative D call TRBD1 (6 bases). Germline CDR1 is SNHLY and CDR2 is FYNNEI. This CDR3 comprises 12 residues. Trimming stripped 4 bases from V and 13 bases from J, with 14 bases between.

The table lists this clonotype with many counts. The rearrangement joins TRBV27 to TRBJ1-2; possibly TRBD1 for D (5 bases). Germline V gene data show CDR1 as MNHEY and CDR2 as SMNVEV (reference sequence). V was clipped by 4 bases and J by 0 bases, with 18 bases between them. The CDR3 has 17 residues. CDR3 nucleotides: TGTGCCAGCAGTTCGACCCGGGACGGCTCAACTAACTATGGCTACACCTTC. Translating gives CASSSTRDGSTNYGYTF.

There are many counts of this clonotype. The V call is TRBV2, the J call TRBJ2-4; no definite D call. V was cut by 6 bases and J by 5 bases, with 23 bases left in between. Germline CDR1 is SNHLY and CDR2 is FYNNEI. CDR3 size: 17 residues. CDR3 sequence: CASRERLWLRSENIQYF. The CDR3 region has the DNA TGTGCCAGCAGGGAGCGCCTGTGGCTCAGATCCGAAAACATTCAGTACTTC.

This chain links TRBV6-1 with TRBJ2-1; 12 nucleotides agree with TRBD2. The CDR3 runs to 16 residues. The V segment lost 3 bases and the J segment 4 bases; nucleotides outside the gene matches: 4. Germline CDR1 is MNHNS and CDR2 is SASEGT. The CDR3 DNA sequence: TGTGCCAGCAGTGACCCGGGACTAGCGGGTTACAATGAGCAGTTCTTC. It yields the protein CASSDPGLAGYNEQFF.

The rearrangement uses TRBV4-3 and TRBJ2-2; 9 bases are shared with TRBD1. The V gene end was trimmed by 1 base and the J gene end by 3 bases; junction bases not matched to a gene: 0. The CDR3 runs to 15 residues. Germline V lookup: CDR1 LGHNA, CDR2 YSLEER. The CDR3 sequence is CASSQGTGDTGELFF. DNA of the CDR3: TGCGCCAGCAGCCAAGGGACAGGGGACACCGGGGAGCTGTTTTTT.

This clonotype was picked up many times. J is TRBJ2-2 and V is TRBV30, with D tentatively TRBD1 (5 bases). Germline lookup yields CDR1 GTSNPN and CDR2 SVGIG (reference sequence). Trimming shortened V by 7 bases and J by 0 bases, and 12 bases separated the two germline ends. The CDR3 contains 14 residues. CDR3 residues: CAFQDRSNTGELFF. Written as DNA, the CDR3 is TGTGCCTTCCAAGACAGATCGAACACCGGGGAGCTGTTTTTT. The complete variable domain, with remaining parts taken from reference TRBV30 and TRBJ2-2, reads SQTIHQWPATLVQPVGSPLSLECTVEGTSNPNLYWYRQAAGRGLQLLFYSVGIGQISSEVPQNLSASRPQDRQFILSSKKLLLSDSGFYLCAFQDRSNTGELFFGEGSRLTVL.

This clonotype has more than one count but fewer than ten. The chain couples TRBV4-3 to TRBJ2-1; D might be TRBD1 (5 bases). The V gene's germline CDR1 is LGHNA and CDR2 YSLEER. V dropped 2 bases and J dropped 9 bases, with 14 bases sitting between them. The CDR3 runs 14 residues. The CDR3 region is CASSQNVGVREQFF. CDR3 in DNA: TGCGCCAGCAGCCAAAACGTAGGGGTGCGTGAGCAGTTCTTC.

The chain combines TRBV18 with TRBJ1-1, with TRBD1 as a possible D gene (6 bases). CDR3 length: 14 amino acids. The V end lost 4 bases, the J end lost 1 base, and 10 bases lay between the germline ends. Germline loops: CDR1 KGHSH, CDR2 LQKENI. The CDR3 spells CASSLPGQNTEAFF. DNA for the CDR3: TGTGCCAGCTCACTACCGGGACAGAACACTGAAGCTTTCTTT.